This TCR beta chain was observed in a study of response to subunit inactivated influenza vaccine. This clonotype was detected only a few times. The antigen is not known. Study-wide points: Authors suggested seasonal influenza vaccinations each recruit few new T cells.

Each CDR3 protein is one row after TCRdb ran MiXCR on the RT-PCR reads. Among hundreds of thousands of distinct CDR3 sequences listed, under 20% were seen once. Trimming stripped 4 bases from V and 2 bases from J, with 8 bases between. Germline-derived CDR1 and CDR2 are MDHEN and SYDVKM. CDR3 length: 14 amino acids. The chain combines TRBV28 with TRBJ2-2; D not certain. The input for sequencing was PBMCs from blood, taken 4 to 6 days after vaccination. The TCR was taken from a man in his forties or fifties who received an inactivated influenza vaccine. The CDR3 sequence is CASSSPLNTGELFF. The CDR3 nucleotides read TGTGCCAGCAGTTCCCCCCTTAACACCGGGGAGCTGTTTTTT. Full variable domain (outside the CDR3, taken from reference TRBV28 and TRBJ2-2): DVKVTQSSRYLVKRTGEKVFLECVQDMDHENMFWYRQDPGLGLRLIYFSYDVKMKEKGDIPEGYSVSREKKERFSLILESASTNQTSMYLCASSSPLNTGELFFGEGSRLTVL.